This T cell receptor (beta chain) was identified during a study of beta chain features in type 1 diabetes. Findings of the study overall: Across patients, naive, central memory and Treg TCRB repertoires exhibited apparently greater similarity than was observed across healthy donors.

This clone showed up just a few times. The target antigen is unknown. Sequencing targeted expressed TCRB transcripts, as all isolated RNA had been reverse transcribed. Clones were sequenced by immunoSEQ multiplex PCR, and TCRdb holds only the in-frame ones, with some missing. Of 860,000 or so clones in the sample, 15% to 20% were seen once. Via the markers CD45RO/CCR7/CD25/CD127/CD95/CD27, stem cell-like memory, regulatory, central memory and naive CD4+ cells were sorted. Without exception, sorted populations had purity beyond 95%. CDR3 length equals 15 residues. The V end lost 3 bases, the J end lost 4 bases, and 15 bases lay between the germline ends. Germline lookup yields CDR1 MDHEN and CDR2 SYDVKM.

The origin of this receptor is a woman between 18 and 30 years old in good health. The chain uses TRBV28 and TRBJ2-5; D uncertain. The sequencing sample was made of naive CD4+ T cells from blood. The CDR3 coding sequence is TGTGCCAGCAGTTTGCGCCTGGGGTTCCGAGAGACCCAGTACTTC. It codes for CASSLRLGFRETQYF.